One TCR beta chain is described in this entry. Germline V gene lookup returns CDR1 SGHRS and CDR2 YFSETQ. The J segment lost 3 bases and the V segment lost 0 bases, leaving 9 bases of the junction unmatched. This CDR3 region has 17 residues. The repertoire was sequenced with immunoSEQ multiplex PCR; TCRdb's copy has only in-frame clones and lacks some. The sample holds about 57,000 clones, 75% to 90% seen once. The data belong to a study of T cell changes during pregnancy in multiple sclerosis. The sequence came from a female donor with multiple sclerosis, enrolled in a pregnancy study. The rearrangement joins TRBV5-1 to TRBJ2-3; 8 bases map to TRBD2. This specimen consisted of peripheral blood, obtained after pregnancy. The CDR3 spells CASSLAGGGRGTDTQYF. The CDR3 DNA sequence: TGCGCCAGCAGCTTGGCTGGCGGGGGGCGGGGGACAGATACGCAGTATTTT.